Sequencing of this T cell receptor (beta chain) was carried out in a study of identical twins (dated by TCRdb to about 2016). About the study as a whole: TCR alpha and beta repertoires from monozygotic twins, unrelated adults of various ages and cord blood were deep-sequenced to test whether fetal clonotypes persist. To rule out contamination, replicate twin experiments were performed at different times with different library preparation protocols. The full study reports these points: A weaker excess of twin sharing was found in beta out-of-frame sequences because the signal-to-noise ratio was lowered by fewer shared sequences. Invariant T cells such as MAIT and iNKT could partly confound zero-insertion analyses, although diverse VJ usage argued against such confounding for most clonotypes. Conclusions relied on cross-sectional statistical analysis, since the same donors could not be followed over many years. Fewer insertions were carried by abundant cord blood beta clonotypes; a weaker similar trend was observed in young adult naive repertoires, while no such trend was observed in memory repertoires. Compared with coincidental sharing between unrelated individuals, out-of-frame TCR alpha sequences shared between twins showed an excess of sequences with low generation probability. Recombination models systematically underestimated out-of-frame TCR alpha sharing in monozygotic twins but agreed with sharing between unrelated individuals.

The CDR3 spans 12 residues, from the cysteine through the phenylalanine. Only the CDR3 DNA is retained, 36 bases long and in frame from the first base. V loses 1 base, J loses 11 bases, and the germline ends lie 9 bases apart. The library was generated by 5' RACE. TCRdb shows the sequencer as Illumina HiSeq 2000. A universal primer binding site was added through template switching, and the final cDNA carried a unique molecular identifier so that TCR cDNA molecules could be counted accurately. Specific primers in the conserved constant-segment region were used to synthesize first-strand cDNA for the TCR alpha and beta chains. To control for contamination, every cDNA library carried two barcodes: a SMART-Mk sample barcode plus Illumina barcodes. TruSeq adapter sequences, together with Illumina sample barcodes, were added in two successive PCR steps. TCR alpha and beta cDNA libraries were sequenced on the Illumina HiSeq platform with custom primers. Under the source paper's analysis protocol: MiGEC was used to process raw reads and extract unique molecular identifiers, and MiXCR was used to find CDR3 positions. Recombination models were inferred per individual with the repgenHMM and IGoR tools using an EM algorithm. The analysis of shared clonotypes was done with the tcR package in R, with sharing normalized by the product of cloneset sizes. Out-of-frame nonproductive sequences were analyzed to study raw recombination free of thymic and clonal selection effects. Starting from the raw public reads, TCRdb applied fastp trimming at Q25, assembled clones with MiXCR and retained in-frame beta chains. Entries that share a CDR3 protein sequence are merged under the most common genes and DNA. The V and J calls here are based on TCRdb, not the publication. This sample holds about 240,000 distinct CDR3 sequences; 10% were observed only once. Clones ranked in the top ten supply approximately 11% of the sample.

Only healthy Caucasian donors were included. Miltenyi CD45RO+ enrichment and human naive T-cell isolation kits were used to isolate memory (CD45RO+) and naive T cells from PBMC. A note on this clonotype: It has no known antigen specificity. No much larger clonotype is one base removed from it; base qualities were not supplied.

The sequence derives from a man in his fifties in good health. In this chain, TRBV12-3 or TRBV12-4 is recombined with TRBJ2-1, with a tentative D gene TRBD1 over 6 matching bases. The sequencing sample was made of memory T cells sorted from blood. In the paper's terms, the cell subset or site label means: CD45RO+ enriched T cells. The CDR3 here reads CASSLEGTQQFF. Read as DNA, the sequence is TGTGCCAGCAGTTTAGAAGGGACACAGCAGTTCTTC.